Sequencing of this TCR beta chain was carried out in a study of cytomegalovirus exposure and HLA in healthy donors. Study-level points and caveats: Most TCR sequences proved rare, with some public TCRs found in many donors. According to the study, some 160 TCR beta chains were cytomegalovirus-associated. A few CMV-associated chains proved CMV antigen-specific in vitro.

The method was immunoSEQ multiplex PCR; TCRdb's version includes in-frame clones alone and lacks a portion of them. This table holds approximately 160,000 clones, around 90% found once. This clone was observed a single time. Its antigen is not identified. This CDR3 is built from 16 residues. CDR1 and CDR2 from the germline V gene are SGHNT and YYREEE (reference sequence). Trimming shortened V by 0 bases and J by 0 bases, and 13 bases separated the two germline ends. The genes are TRBV5-4 and TRBJ2-7, with TRBD1 as a possible D gene (7 bases). The source material was PBMCs. The TCR was taken from a woman under 30 in good health and CMV-seropositive. CDR3 amino acids: CASSLAQGGYSYEQYF. CDR3 nucleotide sequence: TGTGCCAGCAGCTTGGCGCAGGGGGGCTACTCCTACGAGCAGTACTTC. Full variable domain (missing parts from reference TRBV5-4 and TRBJ2-7): ETGVTQSPTHLIKTRGQQVTLRCSSQSGHNTVSWYQQALGQGPQFIFQYYREEENGRGNFPPRFSGLQFPNYSSELNVNALELDDSALYLCASSLAQGGYSYEQYFGPGTRLTVT.